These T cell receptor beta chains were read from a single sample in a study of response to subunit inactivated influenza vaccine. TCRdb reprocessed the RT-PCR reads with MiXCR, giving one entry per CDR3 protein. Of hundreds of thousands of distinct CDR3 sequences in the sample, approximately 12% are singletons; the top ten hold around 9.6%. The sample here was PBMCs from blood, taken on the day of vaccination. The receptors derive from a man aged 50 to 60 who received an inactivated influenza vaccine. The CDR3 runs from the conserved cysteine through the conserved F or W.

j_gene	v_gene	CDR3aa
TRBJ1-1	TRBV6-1	CASSENQNTEAFF
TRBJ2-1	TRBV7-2	CASSFTWTPTEQFF
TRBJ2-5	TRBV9	CASSPQIPGETQYF
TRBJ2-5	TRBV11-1	CASSPLRGWAGTQETQYF
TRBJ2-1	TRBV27	CASSLRYPGEQFF
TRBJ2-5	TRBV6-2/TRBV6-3	CASRWDFQETQYF
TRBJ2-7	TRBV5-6	CASSLVPDGRAYEQYF
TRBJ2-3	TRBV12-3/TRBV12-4	CASTPGQETFGRGGTDTQYF
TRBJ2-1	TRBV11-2	CASTPTSGRVNEQFF
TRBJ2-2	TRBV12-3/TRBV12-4	CASSLYAFPNSGELFF
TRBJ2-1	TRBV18	CASSPPFTGFHEQFF
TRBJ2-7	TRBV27	CASSLTPGQSRYEQYF
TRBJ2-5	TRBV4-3	CASSRGQDYDETQYF
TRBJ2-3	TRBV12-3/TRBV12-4	CASSLQSTDTQYF
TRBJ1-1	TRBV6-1	CASGAQYGTEAFF
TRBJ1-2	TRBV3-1	CASSPQGATLGRYGYTF
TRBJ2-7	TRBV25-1	CASSENQGYEQYF
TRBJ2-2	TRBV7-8	CASSLDPTGLNTGELFF
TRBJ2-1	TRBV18	CASSPGTENEQFF
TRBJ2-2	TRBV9	CASSALPESNTGELFF
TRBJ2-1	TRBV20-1	CSAREKARGNEQFF
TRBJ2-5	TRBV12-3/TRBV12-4	CASSRQGLQETQYF
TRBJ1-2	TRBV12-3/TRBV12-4	CASSFTRNYGYTF
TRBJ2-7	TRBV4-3	CASSQVLGLDYEQYF
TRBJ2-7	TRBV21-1	CASSNSRGSYEQYF
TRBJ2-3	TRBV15	CATKGQLDTDTQYF
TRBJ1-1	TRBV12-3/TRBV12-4	CASSPETGVGTEAFF
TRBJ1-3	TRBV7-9	CASSSGQHSGNTIYF
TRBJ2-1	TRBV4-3	CASSQSTSPHEQFF
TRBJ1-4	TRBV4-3	CASSQSATNEKLFF
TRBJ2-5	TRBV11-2	CASSFQGSNTGETQYF
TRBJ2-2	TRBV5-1	CASSWSGTRTTAGELFF
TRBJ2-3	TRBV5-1	CASSLNPGYTDTQYF
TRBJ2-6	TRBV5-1	CASSSQAAGANVLTF
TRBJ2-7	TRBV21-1	CASSLQEGLHEQYF
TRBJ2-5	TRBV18	CASSSVGRRETQYF